A single sample is the source of the 32 T cell receptor beta chains below, sequenced in a study of response to subunit inactivated influenza vaccine. One entry per CDR3 protein, called by TCRdb with MiXCR from the RT-PCR reads. The sample holds some 500,000 distinct CDR3 sequences; 25% are singletons and the top ten take approximately 1.9%. The material was CD4+ T cells sorted from PBMCs, obtained roughly 5 days after vaccination. These receptors originate from a man in his forties or fifties who received an inactivated influenza vaccine.

This clonotype was seen a few times. This chain connects TRBV7-9 to TRBJ2-7, with 13 bases matching TRBD2. CDR1 and CDR2 (germline): SEHNR, FQNEAQ (reference sequence). The CDR3 is 17 amino acids. V was pared by 3 bases and J by 4 bases, with 9 bases of the junction left unmatched. CDR3 protein: CASSLGGTSGITYEQYF. The CDR3 region has the DNA TGTGCCAGCAGCTTGGGAGGGACTAGCGGGATCACATACGAGCAGTACTTC.

The J gene is TRBJ2-5, the V gene TRBV11-2; D is undetermined. Germline V gene lookup returns CDR1 SGHAT and CDR2 FQNNGV. The V and J ends lost 3 bases and 4 bases respectively, with 12 bases between them. This CDR3 region has 14 residues. CDR3 DNA: TGTGCCAGCAGCTTGCCCCTCCCGCTAGAGACCCAGTACTTC. It translates to CASSLPLPLETQYF.

This clonotype was seen more than once but under ten times. The genes are TRBV2 and TRBJ2-1; D is uncertain. Germline V lookup: CDR1 SNHLY, CDR2 FYNNEI. The CDR3 totals 11 residues. V was trimmed by 6 bases and J by 6 bases, leaving 6 bases between them. The CDR3 sequence is CASRRINEQFF. CDR3 sequence (DNA): TGTGCCAGCAGGAGGATCAATGAGCAGTTCTTC.

This clonotype appeared a few times. The genes are TRBV5-5 and TRBJ1-5; weak D call: TRBD1 (5 bases). Trimming shortened V by 5 bases and J by 6 bases, and 15 bases separated the two germline ends. The CDR3 runs 14 residues. Germline-derived CDR1 and CDR2 are SGHKS and YYEKEE (reference sequence). This chain's CDR3 is CASSRGGSGQPQHF. The CDR3 DNA is TGTGCCAGCAGTAGGGGAGGGAGCGGTCAGCCCCAGCATTTT.

The V call is TRBV3-1, the J call TRBJ1-6, with 9 bases matching TRBD1. The junction had 7 bases not matched to a gene; V was cut back by 3 bases and J by 7 bases. The length of the CDR3 is 16 residues. CDR1 and CDR2 from the germline V gene are LGHDT and YNNKEL (reference sequence). In DNA form, the CDR3 reads TGTGCCAGCAGCCAGACACCGGGACAGGGAAATTCACCCCTCCACTTT. Its translation is CASSQTPGQGNSPLHF.

V is TRBV2 and J is TRBJ1-2; TRBD1 aligns across 7 bases. The V gene's germline CDR1 is SNHLY and CDR2 FYNNEI. Trimming removed 5 bases from V and 8 bases from J; junction bases left unmatched: 11. This CDR3 region has 14 residues. The CDR3 loop reads CASSSQGIGGGYTF. CDR3 in DNA: TGTGCCAGCAGTTCACAGGGGATTGGTGGGGGCTACACCTTC.

This clonotype turned up a few times. The chain links TRBV29-1 to TRBJ1-4; D not resolved. From germline, CDR1 is SQVTM and CDR2 ANQGSEA. CDR3 length: 13 residues. The ends were cut back, 4 bases at V and 5 bases at J, with 11 bases in the middle. In nucleotides, the CDR3 is TGCAGCGTTGTAGACTGGGGAAATGAAAAACTGTTTTTT. Its protein is CSVVDWGNEKLFF.

The rearrangement links TRBV20-1 to TRBJ1-5; D unresolved. The CDR3 covers 16 residues. Deletions cut 0 bases from V and 6 bases from J, with 18 bases between. The germline gives CDR1 DFQATT, CDR2 SNEGSKA (reference sequence). CDR3 DNA: TGCAGTGCTAGAGATCTCACATCTGGGGATGTTCAGCCCCAGCATTTT. Amino acid sequence: CSARDLTSGDVQPQHF.

The chain has TRBV14 and TRBJ2-5, with 8 bases matching TRBD1. Germline CDR1 and CDR2: SGHDN and FVKESK. CDR3 length equals 14 residues. V was pared by 4 bases and J by 6 bases, with 7 bases of the junction left unmatched. CDR3 DNA sequence: TGTGCCAGCAGCCTCCGGGACAGGAGAAAGACCCAGTACTTC. It encodes CASSLRDRRKTQYF.

This clonotype was counted between two and nine times. This CDR3 is CASTLGGEQYF. The CDR3 DNA is TGTGCCAGCACCCTAGGGGGGGAGCAGTACTTC. The chain combines TRBV28 with TRBJ2-7; D tentatively reads TRBD1 or TRBD2 (6 bases each). Germline V lookup: CDR1 MDHEN, CDR2 SYDVKM. This CDR3 is built from 11 residues. V was cut by 7 bases and J by 7 bases, with 11 bases left in between.

The chain recombines TRBV6-5 with TRBJ2-5; TRBD2 agrees at 7 bases. The CDR3 spans 15 residues. V lost 4 bases and J lost 1; bases outside the gene matches: 6. The germline V gene encodes CDR1 MNHEY and CDR2 SVGAGI. CDR3 sequence: CASSFSGRGQETQYF. The CDR3 nucleotides are TGTGCCAGCAGTTTTAGTGGGAGGGGCCAAGAGACCCAGTACTTC.

The rearrangement uses TRBV7-9 and TRBJ1-4; D is unresolved. Germline V gene lookup returns CDR1 SEHNR and CDR2 FQNEAQ (reference sequence). Trimming took 2 bases from V and 8 from J, leaving 12 bases between them. The CDR3 loop spans 14 amino acids. The CDR3 DNA reads as TGTGCCAGCAGCTTACGGTCGGTAGGAGAAAAACTGTTTTTT. Encoded protein: CASSLRSVGEKLFF.

This clonotype was seen a handful of times. The rearrangement uses TRBV12-3 or TRBV12-4 and TRBJ2-7; D is perhaps TRBD1 or TRBD2 (5 bases each). Trimming removed 7 bases at V and 7 bases at J, with 14 bases between. CDR3 length: 12 amino acids. The chain's CDR3 is CASTSGPKEQYF. The DNA of the CDR3 is TGTGCCAGCACCTCGGGGCCAAAGGAGCAGTACTTC.

This clonotype was counted at least ten times. This chain links TRBV10-2 with TRBJ1-2; perhaps TRBD1 as D (6 bases). The CDR3 spans 14 residues. Trimming took off 6 bases at V and 6 bases at J, with 17 bases between the two ends. Looked up from germline, CDR1 is WSHSY and CDR2 is SAAADI. CDR3 DNA: TGCGCCAGCAGCGCTCTCCGACAGGTCGATGGCTACACCTTC. Protein sequence: CASSALRQVDGYTF.

The chain is built from TRBV3-1 and TRBJ2-7; 8 bases are a match to TRBD1. CDR3 length: 15 residues. The junction had 5 bases not matched to a gene; V was cut back by 3 bases and J by 1 base. Germline lookup yields CDR1 LGHDT and CDR2 YNNKEL (reference sequence). For the CDR3, the DNA is TGTGCCAGCAGCCAGGGACAGGTAGTATCCTACGAGCAGTACTTC. Protein: CASSQGQVVSYEQYF.

V gene TRBV5-1 combines with J gene TRBJ1-1, with D maybe TRBD1 (5 bases). This CDR3 has 14 amino acids. Germline V gene data show CDR1 as SGHRS and CDR2 as YFSETQ. Trimming took 5 bases from V and 5 from J, leaving 16 bases between them. CDR3 coding DNA: TGCGCCAGCAGGGGACTAGTTTTGGGAACTGAAGCTTTCTTT. It specifies CASRGLVLGTEAFF.

This sequence joins TRBV4-2 and TRBJ2-2; D call uncertain. The CDR3 has 15 residues. The germline gives CDR1 LGHNA, CDR2 YNFKEQ. Trimming left V 0 bases short and J 4 bases short, with 9 bases between. The CDR3 coding sequence is TGTGCCAGCAGCCAAGAGCCAGCAGCCACCGGGGAGCTGTTTTTT. Its protein is CASSQEPAATGELFF.

This clonotype was observed a handful of times. The rearrangement joins TRBV5-1 to TRBJ2-7; D perhaps matches TRBD1 (5 bases). The germline V gene encodes CDR1 SGHRS and CDR2 YFSETQ. V lost 1 base and J lost 4, with 12 bases in between. The CDR3 consists of 14 residues. CDR3 coding DNA: TGCGCCAGCAGCTTGTCTCCAGGGAAATACGAGCAGTACTTC. It yields the protein CASSLSPGKYEQYF.

J is TRBJ1-2 and V is TRBV6-2 or TRBV6-3; TRBD1 aligns across 7 bases. There are 11 residues in the CDR3. V shed 8 bases, J shed 8 bases, and the junction held 5 bases outside the gene matches. Germline CDR1 is MNHEY and CDR2 is SVGEGT. CDR3 sequence reads: CASGTGVGYTF. As DNA, the CDR3 is TGTGCCAGCGGAACAGGGGTCGGCTACACCTTC.

Only a few counts were recorded for this clonotype. V usage is TRBV10-3 and J usage is TRBJ1-1; no firm D call. The CDR3 is 12 amino acids. The V end lost 3 bases, the J end lost 1 base, and 3 bases lay between the germline ends. Germline V CDR1 and CDR2: ENHRY, SYGVKD. CDR3 residues: CAISDQNTEAFF. The CDR3 nucleotides read TGTGCCATCAGTGACCAGAACACTGAAGCTTTCTTT.

V usage is TRBV2 and J usage is TRBJ1-2; D call uncertain. Germline V CDR1 and CDR2: SNHLY, FYNNEI. V was trimmed by 9 bases and J by 8 bases, leaving 19 bases between them. The CDR3 runs to 13 residues. CDR3 sequence: CARATLSREGYTF. As DNA, the CDR3 is TGTGCCAGAGCCACCCTGTCAAGGGAGGGCTACACCTTC. The full variable domain, its missing parts supplied by reference TRBV2 and TRBJ1-2, is EPEVTQTPSHQVTQMGQEVILRCVPISNHLYFYWYRQILGQKVEFLVSFYNNEISEKSEIFDDQFSVERPDGSNFTLKIRSTKLEDSAMYFCARATLSREGYTFGSGTRLTVV.

The CDR3 spells CSARWAGAYEQYF. The CDR3 DNA follows: TGCAGTGCTAGGTGGGCGGGAGCATACGAGCAGTACTTC. The chain is built from TRBV20-1 and TRBJ2-7; 7 positions match TRBD2. Germline V gene sequence: CDR1 DFQATT, CDR2 SNEGSKA (reference sequence). The V segment lost 3 bases and the J segment 4 bases; nucleotides outside the gene matches: 6. This CDR3 is built from 13 residues.

The sample holds a few counts of this clonotype. The V and J genes are TRBV29-1 and TRBJ2-3; maybe TRBD2 (5 bases). This CDR3 has 13 amino acids. Per germline, CDR1 SQVTM and CDR2 ANQGSEA. V was pared by 4 bases and J by 2 bases, with 10 bases between. CDR3: CSVGGLVTDTQYF. As DNA, the CDR3 is TGCAGCGTTGGAGGGCTAGTCACAGATACGCAGTATTTT.

This clonotype appeared once. V usage is TRBV12-3 or TRBV12-4 and J usage is TRBJ2-1, with 7 bases aligning to TRBD2. Trimming removed 2 bases from V and 5 bases from J; junction bases left unmatched: 15. CDR3 length: 18 amino acids. The DNA of the CDR3 is TGTGCCAGCAGTTTATATTCGGGGAGGGCCTCATCGGACAATGAGCAGTTCTTC. Translation gives CASSLYSGRASSDNEQFF.

This clonotype was observed a few times. The rearrangement links TRBV3-1 to TRBJ2-2; TRBD1 agrees at 9 bases. The length of the CDR3 is 15 residues. Germline V gives CDR1 LGHDT, CDR2 YNNKEL (reference sequence). V dropped 8 bases and J dropped 0; count of bases not matched to a gene: 4. CDR3 nucleotide sequence: TGTGCCAGCCACAACAGGGGGCCGAACACCGGGGAGCTGTTTTTT. The encoded protein is CASHNRGPNTGELFF.

This chain links TRBV20-1 with TRBJ2-5; 9 bases align to TRBD2. Per germline, CDR1 DFQATT and CDR2 SNEGSKA (reference sequence). V shed 3 bases, J shed 5 bases, and the junction held 4 bases outside the gene matches. This CDR3 is 13 amino acids long. The CDR3 bases are TGCAGTGCTAGCCTAGCGGGGAGGGAGACCCAGTACTTC. Protein sequence: CSASLAGRETQYF.

This clonotype came up a few times. The chain has TRBV12-3 or TRBV12-4 and TRBJ1-4, with D uncertain. Trimming pared 4 bases from V and 0 bases from J, leaving 3 bases between. This CDR3 has 13 amino acids. In DNA, the CDR3 is TGTGCCAGCAGTTGGTCAACTAATGAAAAACTGTTTTTT. This gives the protein CASSWSTNEKLFF.

This clonotype has just a few counts. The chain combines TRBV6-1 with TRBJ2-2, with TRBD2 matching over 12 bases. The CDR3 length is 15 residues. V was pared by 5 bases and J by 7 bases, with 5 bases of the junction left unmatched. Germline V gene lookup returns CDR1 MNHNS and CDR2 SASEGT. The CDR3 loop reads CASSRTSGKGGELFF. The CDR3 nucleotides read TGTGCCAGCAGTCGGACTAGCGGGAAGGGCGGGGAGCTGTTTTTT.

This clonotype occurred a few times. CDR3 DNA sequence: TGCGCCAGCAGCCAAGATGAATACAATGAGCAGTTCTTC. Encoded protein: CASSQDEYNEQFF. V gene TRBV4-3 combines with J gene TRBJ2-1; D call uncertain. CDR3 length: 13 residues. Trimming cost V 0 bases and J 4 bases, with 4 bases left between them. Germline-derived CDR1 and CDR2 are LGHNA and YSLEER.

This clonotype was observed a handful of times. V and J are TRBV29-1 and TRBJ2-4; D is undetermined. V was shortened by 2 bases and J by 2 bases, with 10 bases between the two germline ends. CDR3 length equals 14 residues. The germline V gene encodes CDR1 SQVTM and CDR2 ANQGSEA. CDR3 in amino acids: CSVEIGSPKNIQYF. The CDR3, as DNA: TGCAGCGTTGAAATCGGTAGTCCCAAAAACATTCAGTACTTC.

This clonotype has only a few counts. This chain uses TRBV4-2 with TRBJ2-1; 9 bases align to TRBD2. V was clipped by 3 bases and J by 5 bases; unmatched bases: 8. Germline CDR1 and CDR2: LGHNA and YNFKEQ. The CDR3 sequence is 16 residues long. The CDR3 is CASSHTSGGPNNEQFF. The CDR3 DNA follows: TGTGCCAGCAGCCATACAAGCGGGGGGCCAAACAATGAGCAGTTCTTC.

The CDR3 DNA reads TGTGCCAGCAGCTTGGGGCTGAAAGGTGAAGCTTTCTTT. This translates into CASSLGLKGEAFF. The chain couples TRBV11-2 to TRBJ1-1; D might be TRBD1 (5 bases). Germline loops: CDR1 SGHAT, CDR2 FQNNGV. The CDR3 covers 13 residues. Trimming took off 3 bases at V and 7 bases at J, with 12 bases between the two ends.